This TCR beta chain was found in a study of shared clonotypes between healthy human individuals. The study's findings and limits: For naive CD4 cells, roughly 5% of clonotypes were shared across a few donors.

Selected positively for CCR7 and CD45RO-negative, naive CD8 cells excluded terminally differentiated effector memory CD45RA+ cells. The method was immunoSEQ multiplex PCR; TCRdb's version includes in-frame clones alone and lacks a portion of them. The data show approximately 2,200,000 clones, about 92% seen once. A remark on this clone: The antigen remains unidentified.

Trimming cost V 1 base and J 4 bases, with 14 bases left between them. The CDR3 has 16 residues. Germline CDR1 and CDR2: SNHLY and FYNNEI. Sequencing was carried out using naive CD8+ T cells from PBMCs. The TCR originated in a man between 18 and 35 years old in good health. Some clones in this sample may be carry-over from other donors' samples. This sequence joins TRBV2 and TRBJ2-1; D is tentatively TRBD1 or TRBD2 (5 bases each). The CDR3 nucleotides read TGTGCCAGCAGTGAAGATGAGGGACGGTGGTACAATGAGCAGTTCTTC. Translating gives CASSEDEGRWYNEQFF.